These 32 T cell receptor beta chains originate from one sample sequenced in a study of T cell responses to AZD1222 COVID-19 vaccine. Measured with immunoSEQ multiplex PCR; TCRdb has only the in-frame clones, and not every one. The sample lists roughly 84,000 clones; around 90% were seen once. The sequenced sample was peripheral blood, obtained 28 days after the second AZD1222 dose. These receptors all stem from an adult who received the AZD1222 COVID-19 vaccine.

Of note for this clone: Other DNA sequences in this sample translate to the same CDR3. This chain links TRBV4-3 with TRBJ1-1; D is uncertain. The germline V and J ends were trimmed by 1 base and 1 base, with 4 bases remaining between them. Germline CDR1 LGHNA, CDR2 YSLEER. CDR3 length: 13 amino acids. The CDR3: CASSQGRNTEAFF. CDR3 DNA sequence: TGCGCCAGCAGCCAAGGCCGGAACACTGAAGCTTTCTTT.

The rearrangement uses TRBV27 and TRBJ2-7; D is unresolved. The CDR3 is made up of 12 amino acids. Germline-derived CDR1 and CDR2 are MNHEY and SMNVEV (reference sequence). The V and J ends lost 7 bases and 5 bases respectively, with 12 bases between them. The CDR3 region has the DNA TGTGCCAGCATGAGTTGGGGAAACGAGCAGTACTTC. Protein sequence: CASMSWGNEQYF.

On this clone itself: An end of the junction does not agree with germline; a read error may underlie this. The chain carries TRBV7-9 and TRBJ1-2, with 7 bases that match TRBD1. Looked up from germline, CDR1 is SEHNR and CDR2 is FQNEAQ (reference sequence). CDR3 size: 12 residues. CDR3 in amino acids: CASSFTGELLAF. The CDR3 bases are TGTGCCAGCAGCTTCACAGGGGAGCTCCTCGCCTTC. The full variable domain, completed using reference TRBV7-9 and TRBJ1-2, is DTGVSQNPRHKITKRGQNVTFRCDPISEHNRLYWYRQTLGQGPEFLTYFQNEAQLEKSRLLSDRFSAERPKGSFSTLEIQRTEQGDSAMYLCASSFTGELLAFGSGTRLTVV.

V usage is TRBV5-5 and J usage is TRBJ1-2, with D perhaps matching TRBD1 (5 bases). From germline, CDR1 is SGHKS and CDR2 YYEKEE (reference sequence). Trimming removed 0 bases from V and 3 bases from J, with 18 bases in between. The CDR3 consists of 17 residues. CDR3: CASSLAGGLGVYYGYTF. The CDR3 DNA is TGTGCCAGCAGCTTGGCCGGGGGTCTGGGGGTTTACTATGGCTACACCTTC.

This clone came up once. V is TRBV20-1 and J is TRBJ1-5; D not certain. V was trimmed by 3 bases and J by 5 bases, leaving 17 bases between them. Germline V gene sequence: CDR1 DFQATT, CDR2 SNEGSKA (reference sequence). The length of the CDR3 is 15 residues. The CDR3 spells CSASPHRSLYQPQHF. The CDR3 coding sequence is TGCAGTGCTAGTCCTCACCGGTCGCTTTATCAGCCCCAGCATTTT.

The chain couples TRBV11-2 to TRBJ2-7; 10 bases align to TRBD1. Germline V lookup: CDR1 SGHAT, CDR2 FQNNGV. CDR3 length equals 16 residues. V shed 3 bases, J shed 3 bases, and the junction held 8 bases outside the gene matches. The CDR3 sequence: CASSLVSGTGVYEQYF. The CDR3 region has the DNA TGTGCCAGCAGCTTGGTTTCCGGGACAGGGGTCTACGAGCAGTACTTC.

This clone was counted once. The CDR3: CASSPRGTGYHEQYF. CDR3 coding DNA: TGTGCCAGCAGTCCCCGCGGGACAGGGTACCACGAGCAGTACTTC. This chain joins TRBV6-2 or TRBV6-3 and TRBJ2-7; 9 positions agree with TRBD1. The CDR3 has 15 residues. Trimming took 5 bases from V and 5 from J; bases not matched to a gene: 10. CDR1 is MNHEY and CDR2 is SVGEGT in the germline V gene.

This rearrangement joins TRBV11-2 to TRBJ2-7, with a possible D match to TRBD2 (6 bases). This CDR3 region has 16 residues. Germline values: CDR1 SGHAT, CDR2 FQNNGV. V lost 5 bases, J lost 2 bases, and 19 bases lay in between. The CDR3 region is CASSLNSGDGTYEQYF. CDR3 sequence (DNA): TGTGCCAGCAGCCTAAACTCGGGGGACGGCACCTACGAGCAGTACTTC.

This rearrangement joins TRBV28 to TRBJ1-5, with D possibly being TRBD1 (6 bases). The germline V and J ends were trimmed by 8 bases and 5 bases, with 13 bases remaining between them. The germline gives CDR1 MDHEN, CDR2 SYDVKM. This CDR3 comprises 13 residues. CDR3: CASYEQGDQPQHF. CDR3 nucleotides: TGTGCCAGCTATGAACAGGGTGATCAGCCCCAGCATTTT.

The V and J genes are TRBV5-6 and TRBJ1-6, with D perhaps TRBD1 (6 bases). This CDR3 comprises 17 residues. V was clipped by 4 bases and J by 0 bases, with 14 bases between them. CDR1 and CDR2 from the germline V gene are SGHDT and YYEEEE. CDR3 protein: CASSLNLRGSYNSPLHF. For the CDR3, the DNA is TGTGCCAGCAGCCTTAACCTCAGGGGCTCCTATAATTCACCCCTCCACTTT.

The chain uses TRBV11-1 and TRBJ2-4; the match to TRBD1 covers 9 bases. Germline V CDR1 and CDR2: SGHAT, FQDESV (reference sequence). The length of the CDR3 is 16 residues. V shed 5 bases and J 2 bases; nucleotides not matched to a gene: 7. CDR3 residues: CASSTTGTGSKNIQYF. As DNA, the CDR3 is TGTGCCAGCAGCACGACCGGGACAGGGTCCAAAAACATTCAGTACTTC. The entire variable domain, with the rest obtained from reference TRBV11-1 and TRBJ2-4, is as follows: EAEVAQSPRYKITEKSQAVAFWCDPISGHATLYWYRQILGQGPELLVQFQDESVVDDSQLPKDRFSAERLKGVDSTLKIQPAELGDSAMYLCASSTTGTGSKNIQYFGAGTRLSVL.

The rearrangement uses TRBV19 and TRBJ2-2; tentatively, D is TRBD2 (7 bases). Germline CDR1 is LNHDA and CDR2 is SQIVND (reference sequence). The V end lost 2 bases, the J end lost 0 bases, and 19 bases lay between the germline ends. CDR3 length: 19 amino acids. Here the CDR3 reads CASSIHGAGAISNTGELFF. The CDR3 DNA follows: TGTGCCAGTAGTATACATGGTGCGGGGGCAATTTCGAACACCGGGGAGCTGTTTTTT.

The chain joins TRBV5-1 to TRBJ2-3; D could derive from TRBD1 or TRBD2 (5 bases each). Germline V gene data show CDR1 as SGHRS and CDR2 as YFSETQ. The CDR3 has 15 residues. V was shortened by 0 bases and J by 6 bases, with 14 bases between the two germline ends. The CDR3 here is CASSLAGTSADTQYF. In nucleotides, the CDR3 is TGCGCCAGCAGCTTGGCGGGGACCTCCGCGGATACGCAGTATTTT.

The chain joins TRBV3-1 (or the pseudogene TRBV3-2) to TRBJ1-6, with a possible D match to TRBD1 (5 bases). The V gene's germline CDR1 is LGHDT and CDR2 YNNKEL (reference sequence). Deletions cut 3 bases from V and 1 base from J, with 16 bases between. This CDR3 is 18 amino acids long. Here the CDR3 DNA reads TGTGCCAGCAGCCACGACCAGGGTTATAGGTCCTATAATTCACCCCTCCACTTT. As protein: CASSHDQGYRSYNSPLHF.

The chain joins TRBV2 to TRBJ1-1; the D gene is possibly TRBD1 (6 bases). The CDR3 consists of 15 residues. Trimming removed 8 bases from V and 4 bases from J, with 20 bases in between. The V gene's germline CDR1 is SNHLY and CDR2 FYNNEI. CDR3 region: CASRDRGARVTEAFF. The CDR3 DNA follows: TGTGCCAGCCGAGACCGGGGGGCGCGTGTCACTGAAGCTTTCTTT.

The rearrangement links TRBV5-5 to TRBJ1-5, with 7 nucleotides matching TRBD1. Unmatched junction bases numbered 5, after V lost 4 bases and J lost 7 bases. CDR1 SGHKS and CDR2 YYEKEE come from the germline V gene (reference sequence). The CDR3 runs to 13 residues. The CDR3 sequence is CASSINRGQPQHF. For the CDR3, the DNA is TGTGCCAGCAGCATAAACAGGGGCCAGCCCCAGCATTTT. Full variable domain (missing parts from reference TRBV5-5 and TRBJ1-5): DAGVTQSPTHLIKTRGQQVTLRCSPISGHKSVSWYQQVLGQGPQFIFQYYEKEERGRGNFPDRFSARQFPNYSSELNVNALLLGDSALYLCASSINRGQPQHFGDGTRLSIL.

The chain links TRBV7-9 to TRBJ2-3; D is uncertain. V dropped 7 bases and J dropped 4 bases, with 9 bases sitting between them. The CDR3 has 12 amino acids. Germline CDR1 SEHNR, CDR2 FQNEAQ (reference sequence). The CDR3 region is CASNPTPDTQYF. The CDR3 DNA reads TGTGCCAGCAACCCTACCCCAGATACGCAGTATTTT.

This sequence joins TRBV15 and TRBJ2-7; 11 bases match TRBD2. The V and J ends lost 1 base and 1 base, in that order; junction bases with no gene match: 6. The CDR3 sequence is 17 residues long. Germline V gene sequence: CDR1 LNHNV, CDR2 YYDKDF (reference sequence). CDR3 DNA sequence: TGTGCCACCAGCAGAGCGGCCGGGACTAGCGGTTCCTACGAGCAGTACTTC. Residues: CATSRAAGTSGSYEQYF. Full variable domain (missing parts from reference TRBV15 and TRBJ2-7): DAMVIQNPRYQVTQFGKPVTLSCSQTLNHNVMYWYQQKSSQAPKLLFHYYDKDFNNEADTPDNFQSRRPNTSFCFLDIRSPGLGDTAMYLCATSRAAGTSGSYEQYFGPGTRLTVT.

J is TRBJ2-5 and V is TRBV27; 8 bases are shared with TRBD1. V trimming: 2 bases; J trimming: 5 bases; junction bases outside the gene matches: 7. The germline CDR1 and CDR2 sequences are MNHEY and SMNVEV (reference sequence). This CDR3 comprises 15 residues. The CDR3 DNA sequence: TGTGCCAGCAGTTTACGGCGACAGGGGACCGAGACCCAGTACTTC. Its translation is CASSLRRQGTETQYF.

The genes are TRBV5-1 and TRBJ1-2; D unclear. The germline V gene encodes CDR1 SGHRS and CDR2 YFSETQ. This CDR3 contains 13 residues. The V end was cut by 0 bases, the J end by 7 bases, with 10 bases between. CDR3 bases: TGCGCCAGCAGCTTGGTAGTGGGGTTTGGCTACACCTTC. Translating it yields CASSLVVGFGYTF.

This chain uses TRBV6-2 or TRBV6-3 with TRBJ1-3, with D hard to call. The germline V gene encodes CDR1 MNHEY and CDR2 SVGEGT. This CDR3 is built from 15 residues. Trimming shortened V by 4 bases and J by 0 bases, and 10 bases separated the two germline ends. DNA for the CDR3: TGTGCCAGCAGTTTCCCTCGCATCTCTGGAAACACCATATATTTT. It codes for CASSFPRISGNTIYF.

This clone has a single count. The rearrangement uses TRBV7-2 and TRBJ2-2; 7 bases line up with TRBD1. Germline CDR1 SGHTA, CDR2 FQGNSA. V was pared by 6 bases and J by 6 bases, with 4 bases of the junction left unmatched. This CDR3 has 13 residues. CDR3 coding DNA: TGTGCCAGCAGAAGGGGGCGACCCGGGGAGCTGTTTTTT. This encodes CASRRGRPGELFF.

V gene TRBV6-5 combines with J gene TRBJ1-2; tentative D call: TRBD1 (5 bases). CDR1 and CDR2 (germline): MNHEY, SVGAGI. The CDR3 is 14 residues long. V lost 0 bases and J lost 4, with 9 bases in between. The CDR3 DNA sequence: TGTGCCAGCAGTTACTCTGGGGGAAGCTATGGCTACACCTTC. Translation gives CASSYSGGSYGYTF.

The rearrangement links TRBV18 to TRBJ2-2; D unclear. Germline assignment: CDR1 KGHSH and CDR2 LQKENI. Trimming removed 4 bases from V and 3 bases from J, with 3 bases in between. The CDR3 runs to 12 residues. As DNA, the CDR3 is TGTGCCAGCTCACTATACACCGGGGAGCTGTTTTTT. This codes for CASSLYTGELFF.

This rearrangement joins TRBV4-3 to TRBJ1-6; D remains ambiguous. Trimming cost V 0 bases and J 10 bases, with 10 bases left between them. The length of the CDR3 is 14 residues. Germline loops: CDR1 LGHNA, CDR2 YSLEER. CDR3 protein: CASSQDRLESPLHF. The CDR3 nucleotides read TGCGCCAGCAGCCAAGATCGCTTGGAGTCACCCCTCCACTTT.

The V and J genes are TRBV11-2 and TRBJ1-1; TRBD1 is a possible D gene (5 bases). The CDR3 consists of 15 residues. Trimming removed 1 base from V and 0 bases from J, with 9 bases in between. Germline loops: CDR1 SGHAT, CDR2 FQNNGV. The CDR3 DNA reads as TGTGCCAGCAGCTTAGGTATGGGGGTGAACACTGAAGCTTTCTTT. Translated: CASSLGMGVNTEAFF.

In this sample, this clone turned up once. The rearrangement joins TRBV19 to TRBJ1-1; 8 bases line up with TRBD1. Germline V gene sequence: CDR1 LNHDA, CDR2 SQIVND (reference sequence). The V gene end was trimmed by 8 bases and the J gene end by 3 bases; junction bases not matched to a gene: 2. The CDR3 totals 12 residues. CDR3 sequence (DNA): TGTGCCAGTTGGACAGGGTACACTGAAGCTTTCTTT. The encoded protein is CASWTGYTEAFF.

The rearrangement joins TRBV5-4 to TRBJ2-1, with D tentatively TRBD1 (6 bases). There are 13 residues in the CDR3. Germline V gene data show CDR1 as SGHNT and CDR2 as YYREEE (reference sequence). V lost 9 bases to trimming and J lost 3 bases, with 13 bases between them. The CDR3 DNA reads TGTGCCACCCCGGGACAAGGCTACAATGAGCAGTTCTTC. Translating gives CATPGQGYNEQFF. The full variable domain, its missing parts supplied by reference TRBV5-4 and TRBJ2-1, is ETGVTQSPTHLIKTRGQQVTLRCSSQSGHNTVSWYQQALGQGPQFIFQYYREEENGRGNFPPRFSGLQFPNYSSELNVNALELDDSALYLCATPGQGYNEQFFGPGTRLTVL.

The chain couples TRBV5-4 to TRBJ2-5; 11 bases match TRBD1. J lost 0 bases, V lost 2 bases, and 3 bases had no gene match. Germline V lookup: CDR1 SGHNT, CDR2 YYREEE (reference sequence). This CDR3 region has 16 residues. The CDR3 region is CASSLGTGGNQETQYF. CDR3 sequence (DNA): TGTGCCAGCAGCTTAGGGACAGGGGGGAACCAAGAGACCCAGTACTTC.

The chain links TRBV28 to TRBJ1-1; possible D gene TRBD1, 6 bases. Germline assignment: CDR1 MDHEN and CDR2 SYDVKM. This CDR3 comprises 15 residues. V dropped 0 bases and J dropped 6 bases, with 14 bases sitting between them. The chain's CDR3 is CASSLWGVGASEAFF. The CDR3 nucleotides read TGTGCCAGCAGTTTATGGGGCGTGGGGGCCTCTGAAGCTTTCTTT.

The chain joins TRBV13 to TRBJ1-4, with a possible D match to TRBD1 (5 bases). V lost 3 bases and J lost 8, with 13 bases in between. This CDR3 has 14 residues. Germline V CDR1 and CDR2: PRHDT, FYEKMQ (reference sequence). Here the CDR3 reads CASSLRDGKEKLFF. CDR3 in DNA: TGTGCCAGCAGCTTGCGGGACGGGAAGGAAAAACTGTTTTTT.

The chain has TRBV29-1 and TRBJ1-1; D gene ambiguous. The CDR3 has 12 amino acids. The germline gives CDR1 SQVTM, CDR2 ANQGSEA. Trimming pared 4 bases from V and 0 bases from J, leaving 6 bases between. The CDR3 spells CSVAPLNTEAFF. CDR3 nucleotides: TGCAGCGTTGCCCCCTTGAACACTGAAGCTTTCTTT.